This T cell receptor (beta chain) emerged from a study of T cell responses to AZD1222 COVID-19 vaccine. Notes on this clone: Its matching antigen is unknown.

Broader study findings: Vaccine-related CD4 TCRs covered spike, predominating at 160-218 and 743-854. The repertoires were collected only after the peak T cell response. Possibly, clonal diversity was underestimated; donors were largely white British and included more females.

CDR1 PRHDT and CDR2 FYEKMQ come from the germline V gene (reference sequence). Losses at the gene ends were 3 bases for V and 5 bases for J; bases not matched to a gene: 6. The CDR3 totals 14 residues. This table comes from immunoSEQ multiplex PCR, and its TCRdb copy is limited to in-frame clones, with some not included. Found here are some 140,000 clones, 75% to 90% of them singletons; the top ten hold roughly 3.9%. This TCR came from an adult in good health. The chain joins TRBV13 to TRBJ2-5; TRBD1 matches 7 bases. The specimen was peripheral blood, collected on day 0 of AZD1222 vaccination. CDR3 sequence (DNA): TGTGCCAGCAGCTTCGGGACAGTCCGGGAGACCCAGTACTTC. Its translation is CASSFGTVRETQYF.